This is a list of T cell receptor beta chains from one sample in a study of blood T cell repertoires in COVID-19. Sequencing used immunoSEQ multiplex PCR; TCRdb keeps in-frame clones, though not all of them. The repertoire includes approximately 190,000 clones, under 85% of them detected once, and about 6% sits in the top ten. Input material: peripheral blood. These TCRs come from a woman aged 35 to 49 with acute or convalescent COVID-19. The CDR3 runs from the conserved cysteine through the conserved F or W. D genes are given only for firm matches. Size is stated for part of the rows, as once, few or many counts, or as a class when the clone is expanded.

j_gene,abundance,v_gene,len,d_gene,CDR3aa,CDR3nt
TRBJ1-1,-,TRBV7-9,18,-,CASSALGRGAPGGTEAFF,TGTGCCAGCAGCGCACTGGGACGGGGGGCCCCTGGAGGGACTGAAGCTTTCTTT
TRBJ2-2,-,TRBV5-4,15,TRBD1,CASSKDRDVDGELFF,TGTGCCAGCAGCAAGGACAGGGATGTGGACGGGGAGCTGTTTTTT
TRBJ2-1,-,TRBV24-1,16,TRBD2,CATSARSGRTYNEQFF,TGTGCCACCAGTGCCCGTAGCGGGAGAACCTACAATGAGCAGTTCTTC
TRBJ1-2,-,TRBV6-6,15,-,CASSSTGIANYGYTF,TGTGCCAGCTCCTCAACAGGGATAGCTAACTATGGCTACACCTTC
TRBJ1-5,few,TRBV19,15,TRBD1,CASISGTGGNQPQHF,TGTGCCAGTATATCCGGGACAGGGGGCAATCAGCCCCAGCATTTT
TRBJ2-6,-,TRBV11-2,14,-,CASSHYTGSGVLTF,TGTGCCAGCAGCCACTATACAGGGTCGGGCGTCCTGACTTTC
TRBJ1-3,-,TRBV29-1,15,-,CSVGGGGGAGNTIYF,TGCAGCGTAGGAGGAGGAGGAGGCGCTGGAAACACCATATATTTT
TRBJ2-1,once,TRBV7-9,14,TRBD1,CASSSTGRSNEQFF,TGTGCCAGCAGCTCGACAGGGAGAAGCAATGAGCAGTTCTTC
TRBJ1-6,-,TRBV19,15,TRBD1,CATAETQGARSPLHF,TGTGCCACTGCAGAGACGCAGGGGGCTCGTTCACCCCTCCACTTT
TRBJ2-5,-,TRBV7-2,14,-,CASSLRGIGETQYF,TGTGCCAGCAGCTTACGCGGCATCGGAGAGACCCAGTACTTC
TRBJ2-1,-,TRBV4-2,18,TRBD2,CASSQELVRAGGYNEQFF,TGTGCCAGCAGCCAAGAACTTGTTAGGGCGGGGGGGTACAATGAGCAGTTCTTC
TRBJ2-7,-,TRBV7-2,14,-,CASSFRGLNYEQYF,TGTGCCAGCAGCTTTAGGGGACTTAACTACGAGCAGTACTTC
TRBJ1-6,-,TRBV12-3/TRBV12-4,13,TRBD1,CASRTGDNSPLHF,TGTGCCAGCAGGACAGGGGATAATTCACCCCTCCACTTT
TRBJ2-5,-,TRBV2,12,-,CATKQGKETQYF,TGTGCCACCAAGCAGGGGAAAGAGACCCAGTACTTC
TRBJ1-5,few,TRBV30,13,-,CAWSVRVHQPQHF,TGTGCCTGGAGTGTACGGGTTCATCAGCCCCAGCATTTT
TRBJ1-5,-,TRBV7-2,14,TRBD1,CASSRDRNNQPQHF,TGTGCCAGCAGCCGGGACAGGAACAATCAGCCCCAGCATTTT
TRBJ2-1,-,TRBV4-2,19,TRBD1,CASRHGMRTGTALGNEQFF,TGTGCCAGCAGACACGGGATGAGAACCGGGACAGCGTTAGGCAATGAGCAGTTCTTC
TRBJ1-1,-,TRBV24-1,12,-,CATREGNTEAFF,TGTGCCACCCGAGAGGGGAACACTGAAGCTTTCTTT
TRBJ1-1,-,TRBV7-9,19,TRBD1,CASSPPLLGGGGMNTEAFF,TGTGCCAGCTCACCCCCTTTACTTGGAGGGGGCGGTATGAACACTGAAGCTTTCTTT
TRBJ1-2,-,TRBV7-9,17,TRBD1,CASSLGGGGQGSYGYTF,TGTGCCAGCAGCTTAGGTGGGGGAGGACAGGGTAGCTATGGCTACACCTTC
TRBJ2-7,-,TRBV14,14,-,CASSLFSVAHEQYF,TGTGCCAGCAGCCTCTTCTCGGTCGCTCACGAGCAGTACTTC
TRBJ1-2,-,TRBV6-1,14,-,CASSDIGVIYGYTF,TGTGCCAGCAGTGATATAGGGGTAATCTATGGCTACACCTTC
TRBJ1-5,-,TRBV28,16,-,CASSLRPGRGNQPQHF,TGTGCCAGCAGTTTGCGTCCAGGGCGAGGCAATCAGCCCCAGCATTTT
TRBJ1-1,-,TRBV29-1,13,-,CSVAVGAATEAFF,TGCAGCGTTGCGGTAGGGGCGGCCACTGAAGCTTTCTTT
TRBJ2-5,-,TRBV24-1,15,TRBD2,CATSDKKAGGETQYF,TGTGCCACCAGTGATAAAAAAGCGGGAGGAGAGACCCAGTACTTC
TRBJ2-2,-,TRBV7-2,15,TRBD1,CASSLIQGAGGELFF,TGTGCCAGCAGCTTAATCCAGGGGGCCGGCGGGGAGCTGTTTTTT
TRBJ2-3,-,TRBV19,13,-,CASSPTRADTQYF,TGTGCCAGTAGCCCGACCAGGGCAGATACGCAGTATTTT
TRBJ2-1,-,TRBV2,14,TRBD1,CASIPGQGLNEQFF,TGTGCCAGCATTCCGGGACAGGGCCTCAATGAGCAGTTCTTC
TRBJ2-7,once,TRBV6-2/TRBV6-3,15,TRBD1,CASSYEGAISYEQYF,TGTGCCAGCAGTTACGAGGGGGCGATAAGCTACGAGCAGTACTTC
TRBJ2-5,-,TRBV7-2,16,TRBD2,CASSQGLAGGRETQYF,TGTGCCAGCAGCCAGGGACTAGCGGGGGGGAGAGAGACCCAGTACTTC
TRBJ2-1,-,TRBV28,16,TRBD2,CASSLASGNPYNEQFF,TGTGCCAGCAGTTTGGCCAGCGGGAACCCCTACAATGAGCAGTTCTTC
TRBJ2-1,-,TRBV27,15,TRBD2,CASRMGGLAYNEQFF,TGTGCCAGCAGAATGGGGGGACTAGCGTACAATGAGCAGTTCTTC
TRBJ1-3,once,TRBV21-1,17,-,CASSTGRGGTPGNTIYF,TGTGCCAGCAGCACCGGGCGGGGGGGCACCCCTGGAAACACCATATATTTT
TRBJ2-3,-,TRBV10-3,13,-,CATTPQGSDTQYF,TGTGCCACGACACCCCAGGGTTCAGATACGCAGTATTTT
TRBJ2-1,once,TRBV3-1/TRBV3-2,15,TRBD2,CASSQLLAGVNEQFF,TGTGCCAGCAGCCAACTACTAGCGGGGGTCAATGAGCAGTTCTTC
TRBJ2-5,-,TRBV6-5,15,-,CASSPPSEGGETQYF,TGTGCCAGCAGTCCCCCGTCGGAGGGGGGGGAGACCCAGTACTTC
TRBJ1-5,-,TRBV19,15,-,CASSIDLRANQPQHF,TGTGCCAGTAGTATAGATCTCAGGGCCAATCAGCCCCAGCATTTT
TRBJ2-2,-,TRBV7-8,19,TRBD2,CASSLRTSGRAGGTGELFF,TGTGCCAGCAGCTTACGGACTAGCGGGAGGGCCGGGGGCACCGGGGAGCTGTTTTTT
TRBJ2-1,once,TRBV6-2/TRBV6-3,15,TRBD2,CASSYLAGGYNEQFF,TGTGCCAGCAGTTACCTAGCGGGAGGATACAATGAGCAGTTCTTC
TRBJ1-4,-,TRBV3-1/TRBV3-2,15,-,CASSQDYRANEKLFF,TGTGCCAGCAGCCAAGATTACAGGGCTAATGAAAAACTGTTTTTT
TRBJ2-5,-,TRBV3-1/TRBV3-2,15,-,CASSQGMAGKETQYF,TGTGCCAGCAGCCAAGGAATGGCGGGTAAAGAGACCCAGTACTTC
TRBJ2-1,-,TRBV7-2,16,TRBD2,CASSLAGGRIYNEQFF,TGTGCCAGCAGCTTAGCGGGCGGGAGAATCTACAATGAGCAGTTCTTC
TRBJ2-1,-,TRBV11-2,14,TRBD2,CASSPGTRNNEQFF,TGTGCCAGCAGCCCAGGGACTAGGAACAATGAGCAGTTCTTC
TRBJ2-7,-,TRBV10-1,13,-,CASSEPQNYEQYF,TGCGCCAGCAGCGAGCCCCAAAACTACGAGCAGTACTTC
TRBJ1-2,-,TRBV13,16,TRBD1,CASSRLRGQGTGGYTF,TGTGCCAGCAGCCGATTAAGGGGACAGGGGACGGGAGGCTACACCTTC
TRBJ2-7,-,TRBV7-9,16,TRBD2,CASSLPGLAGGYEQYF,TGTGCCAGCAGCTTACCGGGACTAGCGGGAGGCTACGAGCAGTACTTC
TRBJ1-2,-,TRBV5-1,14,-,CASSLGQLDGGYTF,TGCGCCAGCAGCTTGGGGCAGCTAGATGGGGGCTACACCTTC
TRBJ1-4,-,TRBV15,15,TRBD1,CATSRDRGTGEKLFF,TGTGCCACCAGCAGAGATAGGGGGACAGGTGAAAAACTGTTTTTT
TRBJ2-7,-,TRBV5-1,14,-,CASSSEYRDVEQYF,TGCGCCAGCAGCTCGGAATACAGGGACGTCGAGCAGTACTTC